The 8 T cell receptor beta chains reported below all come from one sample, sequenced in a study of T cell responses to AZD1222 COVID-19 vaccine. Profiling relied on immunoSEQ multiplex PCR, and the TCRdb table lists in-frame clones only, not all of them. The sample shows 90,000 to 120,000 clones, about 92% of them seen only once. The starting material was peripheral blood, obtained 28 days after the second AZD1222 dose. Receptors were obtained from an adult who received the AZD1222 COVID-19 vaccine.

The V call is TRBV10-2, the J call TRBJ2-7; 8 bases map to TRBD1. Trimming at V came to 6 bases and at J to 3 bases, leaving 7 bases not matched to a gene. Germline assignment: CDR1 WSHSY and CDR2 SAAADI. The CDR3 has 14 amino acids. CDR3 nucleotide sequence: TGCGCCAGCAGACCATTGGACAGGGTCTACGAGCAGTACTTC. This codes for CASRPLDRVYEQYF.

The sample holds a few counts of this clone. The CDR3: CASRSGSGQSTDTQYF. The CDR3 DNA sequence: TGTGCCAGCAGAAGTGGTAGCGGCCAAAGCACAGATACGCAGTATTTT. The V call is TRBV4-2, the J call TRBJ2-3; a weak D match, TRBD2 (6 bases). CDR1 LGHNA and CDR2 YNFKEQ come from the germline V gene. V dropped 6 bases and J dropped 0 bases, with 16 bases sitting between them. CDR3 length: 16 amino acids.

CDR3 loop: CASARQGLRGEKLFF. CDR3 coding DNA: TGTGCCAGCGCGCGTCAGGGTCTCCGCGGAGAAAAACTGTTTTTT. The chain uses TRBV6-5 and TRBJ1-4; TRBD1 is a possible D gene (5 bases). Germline lookup yields CDR1 MNHEY and CDR2 SVGAGI. V dropped 8 bases and J dropped 8 bases, with 21 bases sitting between them. This CDR3 has 15 residues.

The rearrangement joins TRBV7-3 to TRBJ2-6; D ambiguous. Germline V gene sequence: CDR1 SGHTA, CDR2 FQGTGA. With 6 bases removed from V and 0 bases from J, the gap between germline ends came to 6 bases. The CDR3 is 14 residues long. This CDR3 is CASSHNSGANVLTF. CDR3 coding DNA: TGTGCCAGCAGTCATAACTCTGGGGCCAACGTCCTGACTTTC.

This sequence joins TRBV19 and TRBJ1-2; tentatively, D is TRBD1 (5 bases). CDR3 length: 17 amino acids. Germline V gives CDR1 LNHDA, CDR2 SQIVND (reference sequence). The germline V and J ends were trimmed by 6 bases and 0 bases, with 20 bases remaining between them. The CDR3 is CASRFGGGTATNYGYTF. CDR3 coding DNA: TGTGCCAGTAGATTCGGCGGGGGAACTGCCACTAACTATGGCTACACCTTC.

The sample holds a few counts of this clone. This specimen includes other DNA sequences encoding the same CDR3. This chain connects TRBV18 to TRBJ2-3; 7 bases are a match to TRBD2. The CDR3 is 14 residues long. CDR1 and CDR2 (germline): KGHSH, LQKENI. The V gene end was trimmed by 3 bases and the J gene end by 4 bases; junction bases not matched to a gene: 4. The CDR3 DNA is TGTGCCAGCTCACCGGGGAGGGCCCCAGATACGCAGTATTTT. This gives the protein CASSPGRAPDTQYF.

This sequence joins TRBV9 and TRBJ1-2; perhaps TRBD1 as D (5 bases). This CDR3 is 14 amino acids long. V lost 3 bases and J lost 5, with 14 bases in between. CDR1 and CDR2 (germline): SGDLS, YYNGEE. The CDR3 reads CASSDKGDGYGYTF. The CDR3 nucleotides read TGTGCCAGCAGCGACAAAGGGGATGGTTATGGCTACACCTTC. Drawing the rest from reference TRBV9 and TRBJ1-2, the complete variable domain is DSGVTQTPKHLITATGQRVTLRCSPRSGDLSVYWYQQSLDQGLQFLIQYYNGEERAKGNILERFSAQQFPDLHSELNLSSLELGDSALYFCASSDKGDGYGYTFGSGTRLTVV.

CDR3 in amino acids: CASSQTGLRTDTQYF. CDR3 nucleotides: TGTGCCAGCAGCCAAACGGGACTTCGCACAGATACGCAGTATTTT. The V gene is TRBV14, the J gene TRBJ2-3; maybe TRBD2 (6 bases). The CDR3 is 15 residues long. Germline V gene lookup returns CDR1 SGHDN and CDR2 FVKESK. V lost 2 bases to trimming and J lost 1 base, with 10 bases between them.